These 20 T cell receptor beta chains came from one sample sequenced in a study of blood T cell repertoires in COVID-19. Produced via immunoSEQ multiplex PCR; TCRdb's table is partial and in-frame only. The repertoire has tens of thousands of clones, roughly 76% of them found once; the top ten carry about 20%. Input material: peripheral blood. These receptors were collected from a woman aged 65 to 85 with acute or convalescent COVID-19.

This clone was counted a few times. The rearrangement links TRBV19 to TRBJ1-2, with D perhaps TRBD1 (6 bases). From germline, CDR1 is LNHDA and CDR2 SQIVND (reference sequence). The germline V and J ends were trimmed by 0 bases and 8 bases, with 13 bases remaining between them. The CDR3 is 14 residues long. The CDR3 bases are TGTGCCAGTAGTATAGATAACAGGGTGACCGGCTACACCTTC. It specifies CASSIDNRVTGYTF.

This sequence joins TRBV6-6 and TRBJ2-3; 8 bases are a match to TRBD2. V was clipped by 4 bases and J by 5 bases; unmatched bases: 8. There are 15 residues in the CDR3. Germline lookup yields CDR1 MNHNY and CDR2 SVGAGI (reference sequence). The CDR3 sequence is CASSSGTSKGDTQYF. CDR3 nucleotide sequence: TGTGCCAGCAGTTCCGGGACTAGTAAGGGAGATACGCAGTATTTT.

CDR3 in DNA: TGTGCCAGCAGTGCCCTTAGAATCAACACTGAAGCTTTCTTT. Its protein product is CASSALRINTEAFF. The chain joins TRBV28 to TRBJ1-1; no clear D gene. The CDR3 has 14 residues. V lost 5 bases and J 2 bases, leaving 12 bases between the germline ends. The germline V gene encodes CDR1 MDHEN and CDR2 SYDVKM. Full variable domain (remainder filled in from reference TRBV28 and TRBJ1-1): DVKVTQSSRYLVKRTGEKVFLECVQDMDHENMFWYRQDPGLGLRLIYFSYDVKMKEKGDIPEGYSVSREKKERFSLILESASTNQTSMYLCASSALRINTEAFFGQGTRLTVV.

The V call is TRBV3-1 (or the pseudogene TRBV3-2), the J call TRBJ1-1, with D possibly TRBD1 on 5 matching bases. The CDR3 runs to 12 residues. Trimming stripped 3 bases from V and 6 bases from J, with 8 bases between. In germline, CDR1 is LGHDT, CDR2 YNNKEL (reference sequence). Here the CDR3 DNA reads TGTGCCAGCAGCCACGCGACAGCTGAAGCTTTCTTT. Its protein product is CASSHATAEAFF.

This clone has a handful of counts. The chain joins TRBV27 to TRBJ2-7, with a weak D call TRBD1 (6 bases). There are 14 residues in the CDR3. The germline gives CDR1 MNHEY, CDR2 SMNVEV (reference sequence). Trimming pared 6 bases from V and 1 base from J, leaving 13 bases between. This CDR3 reads CASRNQQGSYEQYF. For the CDR3, the DNA is TGTGCCAGCAGGAACCAACAGGGATCCTACGAGCAGTACTTC.

This clone was detected only once. The chain joins TRBV14 to TRBJ2-1; a weak D match, TRBD2 (6 bases). Per germline, CDR1 SGHDN and CDR2 FVKESK. Trimming stripped 5 bases from V and 5 bases from J, with 16 bases between. This CDR3 region has 15 residues. The CDR3 DNA follows: TGTGCCAGCAGCGCCCGGGACTGGATCCACAATGAGCAGTTCTTC. Translating gives CASSARDWIHNEQFF.

The J gene is TRBJ2-5, the V gene TRBV6-5, with TRBD1 matching over 8 bases. J lost 4 bases, V lost 7 bases, and 11 bases had no gene match. Germline-derived CDR1 and CDR2 are MNHEY and SVGAGI. This CDR3 contains 15 residues. CDR3 loop: CASTLDRVAPETQYF. The CDR3 nucleotides are TGTGCCAGCACCCTGGACAGGGTTGCCCCAGAGACCCAGTACTTC.

The chain carries TRBV29-1 and TRBJ1-1; the D is unclear. The V gene's germline CDR1 is SQVTM and CDR2 ANQGSEA. Deletions cut 7 bases from V and 1 base from J, with 13 bases between. This CDR3 has 13 residues. The CDR3 here is CSASSRSNTEAFF. The CDR3 DNA reads as TGCAGCGCCTCGTCCAGGTCGAACACTGAAGCTTTCTTT.

This clone is a singleton in its sample. The V and J genes are TRBV18 and TRBJ1-3, with 10 positions matching TRBD1. The J segment lost 3 bases and the V segment lost 3 bases, leaving 2 bases of the junction unmatched. The CDR3 totals 15 residues. CDR1 is KGHSH and CDR2 is LQKENI in the germline V gene. The CDR3 DNA is TGTGCCAGCTCACCGGGACAGGGGTATGGAAACACCATATATTTT. Protein product: CASSPGQGYGNTIYF.

CDR3 DNA sequence: TGTGCCAGCAGCGCAACTGGGACAGGGTATGGCTACACCTTC. Amino acid sequence: CASSATGTGYGYTF. The genes are TRBV5-5 and TRBJ1-2; 9 nucleotides match TRBD1. V was clipped by 4 bases and J by 5 bases; unmatched bases: 6. This CDR3 has 14 residues. Germline CDR1 reads SGHKS; CDR2 reads YYEKEE (reference sequence).

The chain has TRBV25-1 and TRBJ1-1, with D perhaps matching TRBD1 (5 bases). The ends were cut back, 2 bases at V and 5 bases at J, with 15 bases in the middle. The CDR3 has 15 amino acids. CDR1 MGHDK and CDR2 SYGVNS come from the germline V gene. The CDR3 nucleotides read TGTGCCAGCAGTGAAAAAGGCAGGGAGGGAACTGAAGCTTTCTTT. Translation gives CASSEKGREGTEAFF.

This chain joins TRBV5-1 and TRBJ1-5, with a possible D match to TRBD1 (5 bases). Between the trimmed V and J ends, which lost 4 bases and 5 bases, there was a span of 13 bases. The CDR3 is 14 residues long. The germline V gene encodes CDR1 SGHRS and CDR2 YFSETQ. The CDR3 spells CASSITGIDQPQHF. As DNA, the CDR3 is TGCGCCAGCAGCATAACAGGTATTGATCAGCCCCAGCATTTT.

The chain recombines TRBV25-1 with TRBJ2-5; 9 nucleotides align to TRBD2. V lost 3 bases, J lost 5 bases, and 10 bases stayed unmatched. The CDR3 sequence is 16 residues long. Germline V gives CDR1 MGHDK, CDR2 SYGVNS. The DNA for the CDR3 is TGTGCCAGCAGTGATGTTGTTAGCGGGAGCGAGGAGACCCAGTACTTC. Its translation is CASSDVVSGSEETQYF.

The chain joins TRBV12-5 to TRBJ1-2, with D perhaps matching TRBD1 (5 bases). Trimming cost V 5 bases and J 5 bases, with 15 bases left between them. The CDR3 has 14 residues. Germline V gene sequence: CDR1 LGHNT, CDR2 FRNRAP. CDR3 coding DNA: TGTGCTAGTGGTGACAGCCCGGGGGATTATGGCTACACCTTC. It translates to CASGDSPGDYGYTF.

This clone came up once. The rearrangement uses TRBV6-6 and TRBJ1-6; D is perhaps TRBD1 (5 bases). This CDR3 region has 16 residues. CDR1 is MNHNY and CDR2 is SVGAGI in the germline V gene (reference sequence). V was trimmed by 6 bases and J by 6 bases, leaving 18 bases between them. The CDR3 sequence: CASRPLPGEGNSPLHF. The CDR3 DNA follows: TGTGCCAGCAGACCACTTCCGGGGGAAGGTAATTCACCCCTCCACTTT.

The rearrangement uses TRBV27 and TRBJ2-7; possibly TRBD2 for D (6 bases). Per germline, CDR1 MNHEY and CDR2 SMNVEV (reference sequence). V was shortened by 5 bases and J by 5 bases, with 16 bases between the two germline ends. This CDR3 contains 14 residues. The CDR3 sequence: CASSRSGLTNEQYF. The CDR3 coding sequence is TGTGCCAGCAGTCGTAGCGGTCTAACCAACGAGCAGTACTTC.

V and J are TRBV28 and TRBJ1-1, with D possibly TRBD1 on 6 matching bases. Germline CDR1 is MDHEN and CDR2 is SYDVKM. The ends were cut back, 10 bases at V and 0 bases at J, with 15 bases in the middle. This CDR3 is 14 amino acids long. In nucleotides, the CDR3 is TGTGCCACAGACAGGAGGTTCATGAACACTGAAGCTTTCTTT. Encoded protein: CATDRRFMNTEAFF. Full variable domain (rest looked up from reference TRBV28 and TRBJ1-1): DVKVTQSSRYLVKRTGEKVFLECVQDMDHENMFWYRQDPGLGLRLIYFSYDVKMKEKGDIPEGYSVSREKKERFSLILESASTNQTSMYLCATDRRFMNTEAFFGQGTRLTVV.

This chain joins TRBV10-3 and TRBJ2-3; D remains ambiguous. The CDR3 runs 14 residues. Germline values: CDR1 ENHRY, CDR2 SYGVKD. Trimming removed 4 bases from V and 5 bases from J, with 13 bases in between. This CDR3 is CAISANSFRDTQYF. DNA for the CDR3: TGTGCCATCAGTGCTAACTCTTTTAGAGATACGCAGTATTTT.

This clone was seen just once. V and J are TRBV7-3 and TRBJ1-5; D is unclear. The germline V and J ends were trimmed by 1 base and 4 bases, with 5 bases remaining between them. Germline values: CDR1 SGHTA, CDR2 FQGTGA. The CDR3 loop spans 13 amino acids. The CDR3 DNA reads TGTGCCAGCAGCTTAAGTCCAAATCAGCCCCAGCATTTT. It yields the protein CASSLSPNQPQHF.

This chain joins TRBV7-6 and TRBJ2-1, with a weak D call TRBD1 (6 bases). With 1 base removed from V and 10 bases from J, the gap between germline ends came to 14 bases. The CDR3 loop spans 14 amino acids. Per the germline V gene, CDR1 is SGHVS and CDR2 is FNYEAQ. As DNA, the CDR3 is TGTGCCAGCAGCTTAGAGGGGGAGCGAGGGGAGCAGTTCTTC. As protein: CASSLEGERGEQFF.